One and the same sample provided the 17 T cell receptor beta chains below, sequenced in a study of regulatory T cells in long-lasting Graves disease. Arm-PCR of CDR3 regions and iRepertoire HTBI primers were used to build TCR beta libraries. Each CDR3 protein gets one entry after TCRdb re-called the multiplex PCR reads with MiXCR. The sample includes around 300,000 distinct CDR3 sequences, around 21% seen only once; the top ten take roughly three fifths. Noted time point: persistent/refractory GD, antithyroid drugs over 5 years with positive TRAb. RNA from PBMCs was the source of the TCR library. The sample in question was peripheral blood mononuclear cells (PBMCs), obtained when the disease was refractory, from a patient treated with antithyroid drugs. All receptors derive from a female donor with Graves disease.

This clonotype was seen many times. The chain uses TRBV20-1 and TRBJ1-1, with D tentatively TRBD1 (6 bases). Per germline, CDR1 DFQATT and CDR2 SNEGSKA (reference sequence). The germline V and J ends were trimmed by 4 bases and 4 bases, with 13 bases remaining between them. The CDR3 spans 13 residues. The CDR3 loop is CSAKIQGFTEAFF. The CDR3 DNA reads TGCAGTGCTAAGATACAGGGATTCACTGAAGCTTTCTTT.

This clonotype has a handful of counts. V usage is TRBV19 and J usage is TRBJ2-1; 11 bases align to TRBD2. Germline V CDR1 and CDR2: LNHDA, SQIVND (reference sequence). This CDR3 is built from 17 residues. V was clipped by 5 bases and J by 4 bases; unmatched bases: 10. DNA for the CDR3: TGTGCCAGTAGTCACCCCTTAGCGGGAGGGCCTTACAATGAGCAGTTCTTC. Protein: CASSHPLAGGPYNEQFF. The entire variable domain, with the rest obtained from reference TRBV19 and TRBJ2-1, is as follows: DGGITQSPKYLFRKEGQNVTLSCEQNLNHDAMYWYRQDPGQGLRLIYYSQIVNDFQKGDIAEGYSVSREKKESFPLTVTSAQKNPTAFYLCASSHPLAGGPYNEQFFGPGTRLTVL.

This CDR3 is CASSISRGFKEKLFF. The CDR3 DNA reads as TGTGCCAGTAGTATCTCCAGGGGTTTCAAGGAAAAACTGTTTTTT. V is TRBV19 and J is TRBJ1-4; weak D call: TRBD1 (6 bases). CDR3 length equals 15 residues. Looked up from germline, CDR1 is LNHDA and CDR2 is SQIVND (reference sequence). V was pared by 3 bases and J by 8 bases, with 16 bases between.

The chain uses TRBV11-2 and TRBJ2-7, with 8 bases aligning to TRBD2. J gave up 2 bases and V 3 bases, and 3 bases lay outside the gene matches. Germline CDR1 is SGHAT and CDR2 is FQNNGV. This CDR3 region has 14 residues. CDR3 DNA sequence: TGTGCCAGCAGCTTCCGGGAGGGTACCTACGAGCAGTACTTC. It codes for CASSFREGTYEQYF.

The V call is TRBV7-9, the J call TRBJ1-2; TRBD1 is a possible D gene (5 bases). This CDR3 spans 13 amino acids. Trimming removed 1 base at V and 4 bases at J, with 7 bases between. CDR1 is SEHNR, CDR2 FQNEAQ, per germline (reference sequence). The CDR3 protein is CASSLGTRYGYTF. CDR3 DNA: TGTGCCAGCAGCTTAGGGACACGCTATGGCTACACCTTC. Full variable domain (missing parts from reference TRBV7-9 and TRBJ1-2): DTGVSQNPRHKITKRGQNVTFRCDPISEHNRLYWYRQTLGQGPEFLTYFQNEAQLEKSRLLSDRFSAERPKGSFSTLEIQRTEQGDSAMYLCASSLGTRYGYTFGSGTRLTVV.

The rearrangement uses TRBV29-1 and TRBJ2-5; D remains unclear. The CDR3 consists of 15 residues. V was pared by 2 bases and J by 0 bases, with 13 bases between. The germline V gene has CDR1 SQVTM and CDR2 ANQGSEA. CDR3 nucleotides: TGCAGCGTTGAATATGACGGAGACTACCAAGAGACCCAGTACTTC. Its protein is CSVEYDGDYQETQYF.

This clonotype was counted ten times or more. Germline and junction disagree at one end, which may indicate a read error. For the CDR3, the DNA is TGTGCCAGCAGTGAAGCGGAGGGGGCCCTTCGCGAGCAATACTTC. It yields the protein CASSEAEGALREQYF. V gene TRBV2 combines with J gene TRBJ2-7; D possibly corresponds to TRBD1 (7 bases). Germline values: CDR1 SNHLY, CDR2 FYNNEI. This CDR3 has 15 amino acids.

The gene calls are TRBV7-8 and TRBJ2-1; the D is unclear. V dropped 2 bases and J dropped 7 bases, with 18 bases sitting between them. The CDR3 is 16 amino acids. Germline V gives CDR1 SGHVS, CDR2 FQNEAQ. The CDR3 coding sequence is TGTGCCAGCAGCTTATGGGAACGGAAGGGCCGGAATGAGCAGTTCTTC. It specifies CASSLWERKGRNEQFF.

In its sample, this clonotype was seen many times. The V call is TRBV7-3, the J call TRBJ2-2; possibly TRBD1 for D (5 bases). Germline V gene lookup returns CDR1 SGHTA and CDR2 FQGTGA. The CDR3 runs 13 residues. Trimming pared 5 bases from V and 6 bases from J, leaving 10 bases between. CDR3 region: CASSARQSGELFF. Written as DNA, the CDR3 is TGTGCCAGCAGCGCGCGACAGTCCGGGGAGCTGTTTTTT.

V gene TRBV7-6 combines with J gene TRBJ1-1, with a weak D call TRBD1 (5 bases). V lost 5 bases and J lost 6, with 22 bases in between. CDR1 and CDR2 (germline): SGHVS, FNYEAQ. The CDR3 spans 16 residues. This chain's CDR3 is CASSPRVAARGPEAFF. The CDR3 bases are TGTGCCAGCAGCCCCCGTGTGGCAGCACGGGGCCCTGAAGCTTTCTTT.

The rearrangement joins TRBV2 to TRBJ2-7; D possibly uses TRBD1 or TRBD2 (5 bases each). Deletions cut 6 bases from V and 2 bases from J, with 11 bases between. In germline, CDR1 is SNHLY, CDR2 FYNNEI. CDR3 length equals 13 residues. The CDR3 bases are TGTGCCAGCAGACCCGGGACGGCCTACGAGCAGTACTTC. This codes for CASRPGTAYEQYF. Filled out from reference TRBV2 and TRBJ2-7, the complete variable domain reads EPEVTQTPSHQVTQMGQEVILRCVPISNHLYFYWYRQILGQKVEFLVSFYNNEISEKSEIFDDQFSVERPDGSNFTLKIRSTKLEDSAMYFCASRPGTAYEQYFGPGTRLTVT.

The CDR3 coding sequence is TGCAGTGCTCCAGACGGTTCCTACGAGCAGTACTTC. Its protein product is CSAPDGSYEQYF. The chain couples TRBV20-1 to TRBJ2-7; D is unclear. With 5 bases removed from V and 1 base from J, the gap between germline ends came to 9 bases. The CDR3 has 12 residues. CDR1 and CDR2 from the germline V gene are DFQATT and SNEGSKA (reference sequence).

This sequence joins TRBV27 and TRBJ2-2; tentatively, D is TRBD2 (5 bases). The CDR3 has 16 amino acids. V shed 5 bases and J shed 5 bases, with 18 bases lying between them. The germline CDR1 and CDR2 sequences are MNHEY and SMNVEV (reference sequence). DNA of the CDR3: TGTGCCAGCAGTCCCTTACCACCTACTAGTACCGGGGAGCTGTTTTTT. As protein: CASSPLPPTSTGELFF.

Only a few counts were recorded for this clonotype. J is TRBJ2-7 and V is TRBV5-1; TRBD2 might be the D (6 bases). The CDR3 is 15 amino acids. Germline V gives CDR1 SGHRS, CDR2 YFSETQ. The V end was cut by 2 bases, the J end by 3 bases, with 15 bases between. The CDR3 nucleotides are TGCGCCAGCAGCTTTGTGGGAGGAAATAACTACGAGCAGTACTTC. Translated: CASSFVGGNNYEQYF.

V usage is TRBV6-1 and J usage is TRBJ2-5; tentatively, D is TRBD1 (5 bases). The CDR3 extends over 14 amino acids. V lost 3 bases to trimming and J lost 5 bases, with 13 bases between them. Germline values: CDR1 MNHNS, CDR2 SASEGT. The chain's CDR3 is CASSETRAWETQYF. CDR3 sequence (DNA): TGTGCCAGCAGTGAGACCAGGGCTTGGGAGACCCAGTACTTC.

This clonotype was detected ten times or more. The chain is built from TRBV12-3 or TRBV12-4 and TRBJ2-5; the match to TRBD1 covers 7 bases. This CDR3 has 15 amino acids. Unmatched junction bases numbered 12, after V lost 7 bases and J lost 4 bases. This chain's CDR3 is CASMGRQGFGETQYF. The CDR3 DNA reads TGTGCCAGCATGGGGAGACAGGGATTTGGAGAGACCCAGTACTTC.

This sequence joins TRBV6-1 and TRBJ2-2; D is uncertain. CDR1 and CDR2 from the germline V gene are MNHNS and SASEGT. V lost 6 bases, J lost 1 base, and 9 bases lay in between. This CDR3 has 14 residues. The CDR3 is CASRAYKNTGELFF. CDR3 DNA sequence: TGTGCCAGCAGAGCGTACAAGAACACCGGGGAGCTGTTTTTT.